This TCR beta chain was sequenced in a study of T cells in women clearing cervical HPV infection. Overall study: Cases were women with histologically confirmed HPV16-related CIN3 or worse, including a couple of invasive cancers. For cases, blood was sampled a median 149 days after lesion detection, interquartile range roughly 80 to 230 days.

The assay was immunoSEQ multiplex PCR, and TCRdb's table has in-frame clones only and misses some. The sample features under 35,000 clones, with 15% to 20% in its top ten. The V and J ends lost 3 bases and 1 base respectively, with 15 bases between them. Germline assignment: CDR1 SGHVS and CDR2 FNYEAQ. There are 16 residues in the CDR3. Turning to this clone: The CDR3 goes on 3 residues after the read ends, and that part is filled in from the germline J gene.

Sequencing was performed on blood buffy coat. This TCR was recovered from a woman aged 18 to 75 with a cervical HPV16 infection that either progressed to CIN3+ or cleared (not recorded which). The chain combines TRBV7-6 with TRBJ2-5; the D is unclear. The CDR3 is CASSFTSDPFQETQYF. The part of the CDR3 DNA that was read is TGTGCCAGCAGCTTTACGAGCGACCCTTTCCAAGAGACC.